What follows are 14 T cell receptor beta chains derived from one specimen sequenced in a study of HIV-infected children after antiretroviral therapy interruption. A 3' RACE protocol on RNA, with unique molecular identifiers, produced the TCR library. MiXCR, run by TCRdb on the 3' RACE reads, gives a single entry per CDR3 protein. Of some 38,000 distinct CDR3 sequences in the sample, more than 6.5% were seen once. The treatment: PENTA 11 planned treatment interruption arm or continuous ART arm. The source material was CD45RA+ CD4+ T cells from PBMCs, pooled from several time points, sampled from a donor given antiretroviral therapy, either interrupted or continuous. Sample subset: naive CD4+ CD45RA+ CD45RO- T cells. The receptors come from a pool of human donors with HIV.

This clonotype was seen repeatedly, ten times or more. V gene TRBV7-8 combines with J gene TRBJ2-3, with a tentative D call TRBD1 (5 bases). Trimming left V 6 bases short and J 7 bases short, with 14 bases between. From germline, CDR1 is SGHVS and CDR2 FQNEAQ. This CDR3 contains 13 residues. CDR3 amino acids: CASSRIRGNTQYF. DNA for the CDR3: TGTGCCAGCAGTCGGATAAGGGGAAATACGCAGTATTTT.

At least ten counts were recorded for this clonotype. The V and J genes are TRBV20-1 and TRBJ2-7; the match to TRBD1 covers 11 bases. The CDR3 has 16 residues. CDR1 is DFQATT, CDR2 SNEGSKA, per germline (reference sequence). The V gene end was trimmed by 0 bases and the J gene end by 6 bases; junction bases not matched to a gene: 10. This CDR3 is CSARDWGTGGGSEQYF. The DNA of the CDR3 is TGCAGTGCTAGAGATTGGGGGACAGGGGGGGGATCCGAGCAGTACTTC.

This clonotype was recorded at least ten times. V is TRBV7-9 and J is TRBJ2-1; a possible D gene is TRBD2 (6 bases). V was cut by 5 bases and J by 4 bases, with 15 bases left in between. The CDR3 contains 15 residues. Germline loops: CDR1 SEHNR, CDR2 FQNEAQ (reference sequence). The CDR3 DNA reads TGTGCCAGCAGCCCCGTTGCGGGAAGTTACAATGAGCAGTTCTTC. Its protein is CASSPVAGSYNEQFF.

This clonotype was seen repeatedly, ten times or more. At one end, the junction sequence differs from germline, possibly due to a read error. V usage is TRBV19 and J usage is TRBJ1-6; no clear D. The CDR3 runs to 15 residues. Germline loops: CDR1 LNHDA, CDR2 SQIVND (reference sequence). CDR3 residues: CASSMRDSYNSPLYF. In DNA, the CDR3 is TGTGCCAGCAGTATGCGGGATTCCTATAATTCGCCCCTCTACTTT.

This clonotype has ten or more counts. This chain links TRBV20-1 with TRBJ1-1; D gene uncertain. Germline assignment: CDR1 DFQATT and CDR2 SNEGSKA (reference sequence). Trimming left V 6 bases short and J 10 bases short, with 12 bases between. The CDR3 has 10 amino acids. This chain's CDR3 is CSAAGDGAFF. DNA for the CDR3: TGCAGTGCCGCCGGGGATGGAGCTTTCTTT.

The V and J genes are TRBV9 and TRBJ2-5; no reliable D call. Trimming took off 3 bases at V and 0 bases at J, with 9 bases between the two ends. The CDR3 runs to 14 residues. Germline V CDR1 and CDR2: SGDLS, YYNGEE. CDR3 sequence: CASSADSYQETQYF. For the CDR3, the DNA is TGTGCCAGCAGCGCCGATTCGTACCAAGAGACCCAGTACTTC.

This clonotype has at least ten counts. V is TRBV10-3 and J is TRBJ1-6, with 7 bases that match TRBD1. After removal of 6 bases from V and 6 bases from J, the junction contained 5 bases not matched to a gene. The CDR3 has 14 residues. From germline, CDR1 is ENHRY and CDR2 SYGVKD. The CDR3 DNA reads as TGTGCCATCAGCCGGGACAGCTTTAATTCACCCCTCCACTTT. Encoded protein: CAISRDSFNSPLHF.

This clonotype came up many times. This chain links TRBV7-8 with TRBJ1-1, with D hard to call. The CDR3 totals 14 residues. The V gene lost 3 bases and the J gene lost 4 bases, with 12 bases spanning the gap. Germline lookup yields CDR1 SGHVS and CDR2 FQNEAQ. CDR3 protein: CASSFRPASTEAFF. The CDR3 bases are TGTGCCAGCAGCTTCCGACCCGCGAGCACTGAAGCTTTCTTT. The complete variable domain, with remaining parts taken from reference TRBV7-8 and TRBJ1-1, reads GAGVSQSPRYKVAKRGQDVALRCDPISGHVSLFWYQQALGQGPEFLTYFQNEAQLDKSGLPSDRFFAERPEGSVSTLKIQRTQQEDSAVYLCASSFRPASTEAFFGQGTRLTVV.

There are many counts of this clonotype. The chain is built from TRBV6-2 or TRBV6-3 and TRBJ2-7; TRBD2 agrees at 13 bases. The CDR3 is made up of 16 amino acids. Trimming took 6 bases from V and 2 from J; bases not matched to a gene: 7. The germline V gene has CDR1 MNHEY and CDR2 SVGEGT. CDR3 coding DNA: TGTGCCAGCAGAACGCCGGGACTAGCGGGAACCTACGAGCAGTACTTC. It translates to CASRTPGLAGTYEQYF.

This clonotype came up many times. J is TRBJ2-1 and V is TRBV4-1; a weak D match, TRBD1 (6 bases). The germline V gene encodes CDR1 MGHRA and CDR2 YSYEKL. Between the trimmed V and J ends, which lost 0 bases and 5 bases, there was a span of 14 bases. CDR3 length equals 16 residues. DNA for the CDR3: TGCGCCAGCAGCCAAGATTGGCAGGGGCCGAACAATGAGCAGTTCTTC. Translation: CASSQDWQGPNNEQFF.

By share of the sample, this clonotype is medium-sized (0.01 to 0.1%). The junction departs from germline at one end; a sequencing error may be responsible. This sequence joins TRBV4-1 and TRBJ2-7; 7 nucleotides match TRBD2. Germline CDR1 is MGHRA and CDR2 is YSYEKL. There are 17 residues in the CDR3. The CDR3 loop reads CASSQDRLGGSSYEQYF. The CDR3, as DNA: TGTGCCAGCAGCCAAGATCGGCTGGGGGGGAGCTCCTATGAACAGTACTTC.

This clonotype was seen repeatedly, ten times or more. V is TRBV28 and J is TRBJ2-7; 7 positions match TRBD1. This CDR3 spans 14 amino acids. Per germline, CDR1 MDHEN and CDR2 SYDVKM. The ends lost 2 bases at V and 5 bases at J; junction bases unmatched: 6. CDR3 DNA sequence: TGTGCCAGCAGTTTAGGGCAGGGGGTCCACGAGCAGTACTTC. It specifies CASSLGQGVHEQYF.

This clonotype was recorded many times. The J gene is TRBJ2-7, the V gene TRBV11-2; TRBD2 matches at 8 bases. The V gene end was trimmed by 4 bases and the J gene end by 2 bases; junction bases not matched to a gene: 7. Germline CDR1 SGHAT, CDR2 FQNNGV. The CDR3 has 15 amino acids. This chain's CDR3 is CASSSGSGSPYEQYF. In nucleotides, the CDR3 is TGTGCCAGCAGCTCCGGGAGCGGGAGTCCCTACGAGCAGTACTTC.

This clonotype is deemed medium-sized. One end of the junction does not line up with germline, which may come from a read error. The chain employs TRBV6-6 and TRBJ1-6; possibly TRBD1 for D (6 bases). Germline V CDR1 and CDR2: MNHNY, SVGAGI (reference sequence). The CDR3 runs to 15 residues. Written as DNA, the CDR3 is TGTGCCAGCGGTGATGGGGACAATTATAATTCGCCCCTCTACTTT. Its translation is CASGDGDNYNSPLYF.